The sequence of this T cell receptor (beta chain) was determined in a study of response to subunit inactivated influenza vaccine. Study results and limitations: With each seasonal influenza vaccination, the authors suggested, few new T cells are recruited.

TCRdb reprocessed the RT-PCR reads with MiXCR, giving one entry per CDR3 protein. The top ten clones hold 10% of a sample with 300,000 to 350,000 distinct CDR3 sequences, roughly 22% of them seen once. The CDR3 sequence is 16 residues long. CDR1 and CDR2 (germline): KGHSH, LQKENI. The V gene lost 3 bases and the J gene lost 5 bases, with 17 bases spanning the gap. The sample holds a few counts of this clonotype. No antigen is known for it. The chain carries TRBV18 and TRBJ1-5, with D perhaps TRBD1 (6 bases). The sample consisted of PBMCs from blood, taken about 19 months after vaccination. The receptor was isolated from a man aged 45 to 75 who received an inactivated influenza vaccine. Here the CDR3 DNA reads TGTGCCAGCTCACCTGGTTCGGACAGTCGAGATCAGCCCCAGCATTTT. The encoded protein is CASSPGSDSRDQPQHF.